Below are 23 T cell receptor beta chains sequenced from a single sample in a study of shared clonotypes between healthy human individuals (dated by TCRdb to 2020 to 2021). The library came from the immunoSEQ multiplex PCR assay. TCRdb stores this immuneACCESS table with in-frame sequences only. Part of the clones is absent; in the studies checked, under half of the shortfall reflects unresolved V genes, and no reason is known for the rest. The sample contains some 510,000 clones, about four fifths of them found a single time. The ten largest clones take up over 10% of the sample. The sample taken for sequencing was PBMCs. The source is a woman aged 40 to 50 in good health. Some clones in this sample may be carry-over from other donors' samples.

The chain couples TRBV9 to TRBJ2-6; 13 nucleotides agree with TRBD2. CDR1 is SGDLS, CDR2 YYNGEE, per germline. The CDR3 has 18 amino acids. V was pared by 3 bases and J by 2 bases, with 5 bases of the junction left unmatched. As DNA, the CDR3 is TGTGCCAGCAGCGCCCGACTAGCGGGAGGTACTGGGGCCAACGTCCTGACTTTC. Amino acids: CASSARLAGGTGANVLTF.

This chain links TRBV10-1 with TRBJ2-2; possibly TRBD2 for D (5 bases). The germline V gene encodes CDR1 WNHNN and CDR2 SYGVQD (reference sequence). There are 14 residues in the CDR3. V lost 4 bases to trimming and J lost 6 bases, with 12 bases between them. The CDR3 sequence: CASSAPSRAGELFF. The CDR3 coding sequence is TGCGCCAGCAGTGCCCCCTCGAGGGCCGGGGAGCTGTTTTTT.

This clone was recorded once. This sequence joins TRBV7-3 and TRBJ1-2; TRBD1 aligns across 7 bases. After removal of 1 base from V and 6 bases from J, the junction contained 2 bases not matched to a gene. Germline CDR1 and CDR2: SGHTA and FQGTGA. The CDR3 loop spans 13 amino acids. The CDR3 DNA reads as TGTGCCAGCAGCTTAATGACAGGGAATGGCTACACCTTC. Its protein product is CASSLMTGNGYTF. The full variable domain, rest sourced from reference TRBV7-3 and TRBJ1-2, is GAGVSQTPSNKVTEKGKYVELRCDPISGHTALYWYRQSLGQGPEFLIYFQGTGAADDSGLPNDRFFAVRPEGSVSTLKIQRTERGDSAVYLCASSLMTGNGYTFGSGTRLTVV.

As to this clone: Other DNA sequences in the sample encode the same CDR3. V gene TRBV9 combines with J gene TRBJ2-6; D unclear. Deletions cut 2 bases from V and 1 base from J, with 4 bases between. The CDR3 has 14 amino acids. CDR1 is SGDLS and CDR2 is YYNGEE in the germline V gene. The CDR3 reads CASSVPSGANVLTF. CDR3 in DNA: TGTGCCAGCAGCGTTCCTTCTGGGGCCAACGTCCTGACTTTC.

This clone was found once. This chain uses TRBV28 with TRBJ1-3; 7 bases line up with TRBD1. Trimming removed 5 bases from V and 3 bases from J; junction bases left unmatched: 10. There are 16 residues in the CDR3. Germline V lookup: CDR1 MDHEN, CDR2 SYDVKM. The CDR3 loop is CASSHRGQGYGNTIYF. The CDR3 region has the DNA TGTGCCAGCAGTCATAGGGGGCAGGGCTATGGAAACACCATATATTTT.

This chain uses TRBV27 with TRBJ1-4; D uncertain. Trimming left V 6 bases short and J 4 bases short, with 9 bases between. CDR3 size: 13 residues. Germline CDR1 is MNHEY and CDR2 is SMNVEV (reference sequence). In DNA, the CDR3 is TGTGCCAGCAGGAACAGCCTTAATGAAAAACTGTTTTTT. This gives the protein CASRNSLNEKLFF.

The chain is built from TRBV7-2 and TRBJ2-4, with TRBD1 matching 7 bases. This CDR3 has 16 amino acids. Germline CDR1 SGHTA, CDR2 FQGNSA. V trimming: 8 bases; J trimming: 4 bases; junction bases outside the gene matches: 14. The DNA for the CDR3 is TGTGCCAGCTCCCCCCCCAATAGGGGGCAGAAAAACATTCAGTACTTC. It yields the protein CASSPPNRGQKNIQYF.

The genes are TRBV29-1 and TRBJ2-2; TRBD1 is a possible D gene (6 bases). The CDR3 is 13 residues long. Germline-derived CDR1 and CDR2 are SQVTM and ANQGSEA. Deletions cut 3 bases from V and 6 bases from J, with 11 bases between. CDR3 in amino acids: CSVDPQGSGELFF. The CDR3 coding sequence is TGCAGCGTTGACCCACAGGGTTCCGGGGAGCTGTTTTTT.

The J gene is TRBJ2-5, the V gene TRBV5-1, with TRBD2 matching over 10 bases. The CDR3 is 16 amino acids. From germline, CDR1 is SGHRS and CDR2 YFSETQ. V lost 4 bases, J lost 0 bases, and 6 bases stayed unmatched. CDR3 amino acids: CASSLGTSANQETQYF. CDR3 sequence (DNA): TGCGCCAGCAGCCTCGGGACTAGCGCAAACCAAGAGACCCAGTACTTC. Full variable domain (outside the CDR3, taken from reference TRBV5-1 and TRBJ2-5): KAGVTQTPRYLIKTRGQQVTLSCSPISGHRSVSWYQQTPGQGLQFLFEYFSETQRNKGNFPGRFSGRQFSNSRSEMNVSTLELGDSALYLCASSLGTSANQETQYFGPGTRLLVL.

This clone was seen just once. This chain links TRBV29-1 with TRBJ1-1; 8 positions match TRBD1. The CDR3 has 14 amino acids. V trimming: 7 bases; J trimming: 5 bases; junction bases outside the gene matches: 12. Germline V gives CDR1 SQVTM, CDR2 ANQGSEA. The CDR3, as DNA: TGCAGCGCGACAGGGGACCCCTCGTGGACTGAAGCTTTCTTT. Encoded protein: CSATGDPSWTEAFF.

The chain recombines TRBV21-1 with TRBJ2-3; the table assigns TRBD1, which was not confirmed against the DNA. TRBV21-1 is a documented pseudogene. CDR3 length: 15 amino acids. This CDR3 is CASSYDKGRTDTQYF. CDR3 nucleotide sequence: TGTGCCAGCAGTTATGACAAGGGGCGCACAGATACGCAGTATTTT.

The genes are TRBV19 and TRBJ1-5; no reliable D call. CDR1 is LNHDA and CDR2 is SQIVND in the germline V gene (reference sequence). V lost 3 bases and J 4 bases, leaving 13 bases between the germline ends. This CDR3 comprises 15 residues. CDR3 amino acids: CASSILNLGNQPQHF. The CDR3, as DNA: TGTGCCAGTAGTATTTTAAATTTAGGGAATCAGCCCCAGCATTTT.

The chain uses TRBV5-5 and TRBJ1-2; the D gene is possibly TRBD1 (6 bases). CDR3 size: 14 residues. V dropped 3 bases and J dropped 8 bases, with 17 bases sitting between them. Germline V lookup: CDR1 SGHKS, CDR2 YYEKEE (reference sequence). The chain's CDR3 is CASSSRDNHQGYTF. Written as DNA, the CDR3 is TGTGCCAGCAGCTCCCGGGACAATCACCAGGGCTACACCTTC.

In its sample, this clone was seen a few times. The chain combines TRBV27 with TRBJ2-3; TRBD1 agrees at 9 bases. The CDR3 consists of 14 residues. Unmatched junction bases numbered 1, after V lost 3 bases and J lost 3 bases. The germline V gene has CDR1 MNHEY and CDR2 SMNVEV (reference sequence). The CDR3 reads CASSLDRGTDTQYF. CDR3 coding DNA: TGTGCCAGCAGTTTGGACAGGGGAACAGATACGCAGTATTTT.

This chain joins TRBV5-4 and TRBJ2-7; a possible D gene is TRBD2 (6 bases). The CDR3 spans 14 residues. Germline V gives CDR1 SGHNT, CDR2 YYREEE (reference sequence). V was cut by 4 bases and J by 5 bases, with 16 bases left in between. This chain's CDR3 is CASSQPGLADEQYF. The CDR3 region has the DNA TGTGCCAGCAGCCAACCGGGACTGGCAGACGAGCAGTACTTC. Full variable domain (remainder filled in from reference TRBV5-4 and TRBJ2-7): ETGVTQSPTHLIKTRGQQVTLRCSSQSGHNTVSWYQQALGQGPQFIFQYYREEENGRGNFPPRFSGLQFPNYSSELNVNALELDDSALYLCASSQPGLADEQYFGPGTRLTVT.

This CDR3 is CASSLGKTQYF. The CDR3 DNA sequence: TGCGCCAGCAGCTTGGGAAAGACCCAGTACTTC. The rearrangement uses TRBV5-1 and TRBJ2-5; no clear D. Germline V gene lookup returns CDR1 SGHRS and CDR2 YFSETQ. The CDR3 contains 11 residues. V was clipped by 0 bases and J by 6 bases, with 3 bases between them.

In its sample, this clone was seen a few times. The genes are TRBV4-2 and TRBJ1-5, with unresolved D. Trimming removed 0 bases from V and 4 bases from J, with 4 bases in between. Per germline, CDR1 LGHNA and CDR2 YNFKEQ. This CDR3 comprises 13 residues. The CDR3 loop reads CASSQDVNQPQHF. The CDR3 nucleotides are TGTGCCAGCAGCCAAGACGTGAATCAGCCCCAGCATTTT.

This clone appeared a single time. V and J are TRBV7-7 and TRBJ2-5, with 8 bases fitting TRBD1. V dropped 2 bases and J dropped 5; count of bases not matched to a gene: 10. This CDR3 has 16 residues. Germline V gene sequence: CDR1 SSHAT, CDR2 FNYEAQ (reference sequence). CDR3 sequence: CASSLSWSGGLETQYF. The CDR3 region has the DNA TGTGCCAGCAGCTTAAGTTGGTCAGGGGGCTTGGAGACCCAGTACTTC.

V gene TRBV5-6 combines with J gene TRBJ2-4; 7 bases match TRBD1. The V and J ends lost 5 bases and 15 bases, in that order; junction bases with no gene match: 11. CDR1 and CDR2 (germline): SGHDT, YYEEEE. This CDR3 contains 12 residues. CDR3 DNA sequence: TGTGCCAGCAGTTCCGACAGGGTGCGATGGTACTTC. It translates to CASSSDRVRWYF.

For the CDR3, the DNA is TGTGCCAGTACGCGGCAGGGCACTAACTATGGCTACACCTTC. Its protein product is CASTRQGTNYGYTF. The J gene is TRBJ1-2, the V gene TRBV19; possible D gene TRBD1, 5 bases. Trimming left V 7 bases short and J 0 bases short, with 12 bases between. This CDR3 region has 14 residues. The V gene's germline CDR1 is LNHDA and CDR2 SQIVND (reference sequence).

The chain uses TRBV15 and TRBJ2-1; 15 bases map to TRBD2. Germline V gene lookup returns CDR1 LNHNV and CDR2 YYDKDF (reference sequence). V trimming: 0 bases; J trimming: 7 bases; junction bases outside the gene matches: 10. This CDR3 region has 19 residues. The CDR3 sequence is CATSRDRAGLAGGRNEQFF. The CDR3, as DNA: TGTGCCACCAGCAGAGATCGAGCGGGACTAGCGGGAGGAAGGAATGAGCAGTTCTTC.

The CDR3 DNA sequence: TGTGCCAGCAGCTTTGTCCGGGGTCGAGGGACAGATACGCAGTATTTT. Amino acids: CASSFVRGRGTDTQYF. The chain uses TRBV7-9 and TRBJ2-3, with D possibly TRBD2 on 5 matching bases. The CDR3 spans 16 residues. Germline lookup yields CDR1 SEHNR and CDR2 FQNEAQ (reference sequence). The ends were cut back, 3 bases at V and 3 bases at J, with 16 bases in the middle.

This rearrangement joins TRBV5-1 to TRBJ2-2; the D call may be TRBD1 or TRBD2 (5 bases each). Trimming pared 0 bases from V and 7 bases from J, leaving 16 bases between. Looked up from germline, CDR1 is SGHRS and CDR2 is YFSETQ. The CDR3 has 16 residues. The CDR3 region is CASSLVGTPLDGELFF. As DNA, the CDR3 is TGCGCCAGCAGCTTGGTCGGGACCCCCCTGGACGGGGAGCTGTTTTTT.